This T cell receptor (beta chain) was profiled in a study of T-cell memory formation after mild COVID-19. Background on the study: Across donors, TCR clusters were largely donor specific. Notes on the study in general: In second-wave clones peaking day 37, SARS-CoV-2 specificity remained unconfirmed. CD8+ contracting clones occupied EMRA, while CD4+ ones occupied mainly CM and EM.

J gave up 4 bases and V 4 bases, and 1 base lay outside the gene matches. Germline V gives CDR1 LGHNA, CDR2 YNFKEQ. The CDR3 sequence is 14 residues long. A 5'RACE reaction primed in the constant segment made cDNA libraries of TCR alpha and TCR beta, and these carried sample barcodes and UMIs. MiXCR was run by TCRdb on the 5' RACE reads, yielding one entry per CDR3 protein. The data hold approximately 240,000 distinct CDR3 sequences, with approximately 16% observed a single time. This clonotype was found a few times. Its specificity is not known. Specimen: PBMCs or a T cell subset sorted from them (not recorded which). The sequence was obtained from a young man who had mild COVID-19 (a few samples of this study predate the infection). Cell type and time point are not known. The V gene is TRBV4-2, the J gene TRBJ2-1; TRBD1 aligns across 10 bases. The CDR3: CASSRDRGYNEQFF. CDR3 DNA sequence: TGTGCCAGCAGCCGGGACAGGGGATACAATGAGCAGTTCTTC.